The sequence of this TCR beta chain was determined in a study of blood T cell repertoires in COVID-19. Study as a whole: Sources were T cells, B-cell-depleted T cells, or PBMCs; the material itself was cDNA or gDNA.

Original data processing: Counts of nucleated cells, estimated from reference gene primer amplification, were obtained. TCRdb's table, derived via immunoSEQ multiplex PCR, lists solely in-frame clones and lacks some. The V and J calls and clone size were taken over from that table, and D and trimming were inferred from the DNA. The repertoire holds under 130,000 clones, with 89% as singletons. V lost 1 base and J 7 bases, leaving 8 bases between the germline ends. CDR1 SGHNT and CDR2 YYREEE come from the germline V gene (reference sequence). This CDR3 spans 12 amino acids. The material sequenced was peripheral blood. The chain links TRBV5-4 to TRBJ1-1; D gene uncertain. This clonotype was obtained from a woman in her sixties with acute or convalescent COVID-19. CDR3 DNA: TGTGCCAGCAGCTTGCGGGGTGGTGAAGCTTTCTTT. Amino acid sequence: CASSLRGGEAFF.